The rows below give T cell receptor beta chains drawn from one sample of a study of Graves' ophthalmopathy and Graves' hyperthyroidism. TCRdb processed the multiplex PCR reads anew with MiXCR; each CDR3 protein has one entry. This sample has 300,000 to 400,000 distinct CDR3 sequences, with about a sixth found just once. Specimen: peripheral blood. Receptors originate from an adult woman with stable Graves' hyperthyroidism. CDR3s include the opening cysteine and the closing phenylalanine or tryptophan. The D gene is left open where the match is weak. Clone size appears in some rows only: once, few, many, or a class for an expanded clone.

len: 13; j_gene: TRBJ1-5; abundance: few; v_gene: TRBV11-2; d_gene: .; CDR3aa: CASSLGPYQPQHF; CDR3nt: TGTGCCAGCAGCTTAGGACCCTATCAGCCCCAGCATTTT
len: 13; j_gene: TRBJ2-7; abundance: many; v_gene: TRBV29-1; d_gene: .; CDR3aa: CSVGDRYSYEQYF; CDR3nt: TGCAGCGTTGGAGACCGATACTCCTACGAGCAGTACTTC
len: 15; j_gene: TRBJ2-7; abundance: many; v_gene: TRBV11-2; d_gene: TRBD1; CDR3aa: CASSLWTGEAYEQYF; CDR3nt: TGTGCCAGCAGCCTATGGACAGGGGAAGCCTACGAGCAGTACTTC
len: 16; j_gene: TRBJ2-7; abundance: few; v_gene: TRBV4-3; d_gene: TRBD2; CDR3aa: CASSQDFTSGSSEQYF; CDR3nt: TGCGCCAGCAGCCAAGATTTTACTAGCGGGAGTTCCGAGCAGTACTTC
len: 15; j_gene: TRBJ1-5; abundance: .; v_gene: TRBV4-2; d_gene: .; CDR3aa: CASSQATRNNQPQHF; CDR3nt: TGTGCCAGCAGCCAAGCCACCAGAAACAATCAGCCCCAGCATTTT
len: 16; j_gene: TRBJ1-6; abundance: .; v_gene: TRBV6-1; d_gene: TRBD1; CDR3aa: CASRTEGAGHNSPLHF; CDR3nt: TGTGCCAGCAGAACAGAGGGGGCAGGGCATAATTCACCCCTCCACTTT
len: 16; j_gene: TRBJ1-2; abundance: many; v_gene: TRBV28; d_gene: TRBD1; CDR3aa: CASSAAGTGGIYGYTF; CDR3nt: TGTGCCAGCAGTGCAGCCGGGACAGGGGGCATCTATGGCTACACCTTC
len: 16; j_gene: TRBJ2-2; abundance: .; v_gene: TRBV27; d_gene: TRBD2; CDR3aa: CASSLKPGGTTGELFF; CDR3nt: TGTGCCAGCAGTTTGAAACCGGGGGGGACCACCGGGGAGCTGTTTTTT
len: 15; j_gene: TRBJ2-7; abundance: many; v_gene: TRBV11-2; d_gene: TRBD2; CDR3aa: CASRQSGRGNYEQYF; CDR3nt: TGTGCCAGCAGACAGAGCGGGAGGGGAAACTACGAGCAGTACTTC
len: 11; j_gene: TRBJ2-4; abundance: .; v_gene: TRBV7-9; d_gene: .; CDR3aa: CASSFGQIQYF; CDR3nt: TGTGCCAGCAGCTTCGGACAGATTCAGTACTTC
len: 14; j_gene: TRBJ2-7; abundance: many; v_gene: TRBV2; d_gene: .; CDR3aa: CASSDGSRPYEQYF; CDR3nt: TGTGCCAGCAGTGATGGCAGTAGACCATACGAGCAGTACTTC
len: 14; j_gene: TRBJ2-7; abundance: many; v_gene: TRBV19; d_gene: .; CDR3aa: CASSSGPLLNEQYF; CDR3nt: TGTGCCAGTAGTTCGGGGCCTTTACTAAACGAGCAGTACTTC
len: 17; j_gene: TRBJ1-3; abundance: many; v_gene: TRBV5-1; d_gene: TRBD1; CDR3aa: CASSLVTGGSPGNTIYF; CDR3nt: TGCGCCAGCAGCTTGGTCACAGGGGGGTCCCCTGGAAACACCATATATTTT
len: 12; j_gene: TRBJ2-7; abundance: many; v_gene: TRBV29-1; d_gene: .; CDR3aa: CSVAAGASEQYF; CDR3nt: TGCAGCGTTGCCGCCGGGGCCAGCGAGCAGTACTTC
len: 13; j_gene: TRBJ2-6; abundance: .; v_gene: TRBV13; d_gene: .; CDR3aa: CASTPSGANVLTF; CDR3nt: TGTGCCAGCACCCCATCCGGGGCCAACGTCCTGACTTTC
len: 13; j_gene: TRBJ1-1; abundance: many; v_gene: TRBV28; d_gene: .; CDR3aa: CASSRGAHVNAFF; CDR3nt: TGTGCAAGCAGTCGGGGGGCTCACGTGAATGCTTTCTTT
len: 15; j_gene: TRBJ2-2; abundance: few; v_gene: TRBV30; d_gene: TRBD1; CDR3aa: CAWSYGQGFSGELFF; CDR3nt: TGTGCCTGGAGCTACGGACAGGGTTTCTCCGGGGAGCTGTTTTTT
len: 16; j_gene: TRBJ1-1; abundance: many; v_gene: TRBV28; d_gene: TRBD1; CDR3aa: CASSFDLITGDTEAFF; CDR3nt: TGTGCCAGCAGTTTTGACCTTATAACAGGGGACACTGAAGCTTTCTTT
len: 14; j_gene: TRBJ2-5; abundance: .; v_gene: TRBV2; d_gene: TRBD1; CDR3aa: CASSEQGAWETQYF; CDR3nt: TGTGCCAGCAGTGAACAGGGGGCATGGGAGACCCAGTACTTC
len: 17; j_gene: TRBJ2-3; abundance: .; v_gene: TRBV14; d_gene: .; CDR3aa: CASSQDWVTASTDTQYF; CDR3nt: TGTGCCAGCAGCCAAGATTGGGTCACAGCTAGCACAGATACGCAGTATTTT
len: 13; j_gene: TRBJ1-5; abundance: many; v_gene: TRBV4-1; d_gene: .; CDR3aa: CASSQELGQPQHF; CDR3nt: TGCGCCAGCAGCCAAGAGCTCGGTCAGCCCCAGCATTTT
len: 11; j_gene: TRBJ2-5; abundance: many; v_gene: TRBV29-1; d_gene: .; CDR3aa: CSVDQGETQYF; CDR3nt: TGCAGCGTTGACCAGGGGGAGACCCAGTACTTC
len: 16; j_gene: TRBJ1-3; abundance: many; v_gene: TRBV20-1; d_gene: .; CDR3aa: CSARATDLGSGNTIYF; CDR3nt: TGCAGTGCTAGGGCGACAGATTTGGGCTCTGGAAACACCATATATTTT
len: 15; j_gene: TRBJ2-7; abundance: many; v_gene: TRBV19; d_gene: TRBD2; CDR3aa: CASSPGLAGFYEQYF; CDR3nt: TGTGCCAGTAGTCCTGGACTAGCGGGGTTCTACGAGCAGTACTTC
len: 13; j_gene: TRBJ1-1; abundance: .; v_gene: TRBV12-3/TRBV12-4; d_gene: TRBD1; CDR3aa: CASKVDRGTEAFF; CDR3nt: TGTGCCAGCAAAGTCGACAGGGGCACTGAAGCTTTCTTT
len: 15; j_gene: TRBJ2-5; abundance: many; v_gene: TRBV7-6; d_gene: .; CDR3aa: CASSLRLGTQETQYF; CDR3nt: TGTGCCAGCAGCTTAAGACTAGGGACACAAGAGACCCAGTACTTC
len: 14; j_gene: TRBJ1-2; abundance: .; v_gene: TRBV12-3/TRBV12-4; d_gene: .; CDR3aa: CASSFGRGTYGYTF; CDR3nt: TGTGCCAGCAGTTTCGGTAGGGGCACCTATGGCTACACCTTC
len: 14; j_gene: TRBJ1-2; abundance: few; v_gene: TRBV30; d_gene: TRBD1; CDR3aa: CACHTPGTGEGYTF; CDR3nt: TGTGCCTGCCATACCCCCGGGACAGGGGAAGGCTACACCTTC
len: 17; j_gene: TRBJ2-6; abundance: once; v_gene: TRBV12-3/TRBV12-4; d_gene: TRBD1; CDR3aa: CASSARDSSSGANVLTF; CDR3nt: TGTGCCAGCAGTGCAAGGGACAGTTCATCTGGGGCCAACGTCCTGACTTTC
len: 15; j_gene: TRBJ2-2; abundance: few; v_gene: TRBV30; d_gene: .; CDR3aa: CAWRPRGRMARWLFF; CDR3nt: TGTGCCTGGAGGCCCCGGGGACGTATGGCGAGATGGTTGTTTTTT
len: 15; j_gene: TRBJ2-2; abundance: many; v_gene: TRBV2; d_gene: .; CDR3aa: CASYRGLALAGELFF; CDR3nt: TGTGCCAGCTATCGCGGCCTAGCGCTTGCCGGGGAGCTGTTTTTT
len: 15; j_gene: TRBJ2-5; abundance: many; v_gene: TRBV20-1; d_gene: .; CDR3aa: CSARADKGVAETQYF; CDR3nt: TGCAGTGCTAGAGCAGACAAGGGGGTCGCAGAGACCCAGTACTTC
len: 18; j_gene: TRBJ1-1; abundance: many; v_gene: TRBV5-6; d_gene: .; CDR3aa: CASSLARSGKNRNTEAFF; CDR3nt: TGTGCCAGCAGCTTGGCCAGATCAGGGAAAAATCGGAACACTGAAGCTTTCTTT
len: 14; j_gene: TRBJ2-7; abundance: many; v_gene: TRBV11-2; d_gene: .; CDR3aa: CASSLDPTLIEQYF; CDR3nt: TGTGCCAGCAGCTTAGACCCGACGCTTATCGAGCAGTACTTC
len: 16; j_gene: TRBJ1-1; abundance: many; v_gene: TRBV6-2/TRBV6-3; d_gene: TRBD1; CDR3aa: CASSYSTGGARTEAFF; CDR3nt: TGTGCCAGCAGTTACTCGACAGGGGGCGCGAGGACTGAAGCTTTCTTT
len: 15; j_gene: TRBJ1-1; abundance: .; v_gene: TRBV7-9; d_gene: .; CDR3aa: CASSPTPGENTEAFF; CDR3nt: TGTGCCAGCAGTCCCACGCCAGGGGAGAACACTGAAGCTTTCTTT
len: 13; j_gene: TRBJ2-7; abundance: many; v_gene: TRBV7-2; d_gene: .; CDR3aa: CASSVGPSYEQYF; CDR3nt: TGTGCCAGCAGCGTGGGGCCCTCCTACGAGCAGTACTTC
len: 12; j_gene: TRBJ1-1; abundance: few; v_gene: TRBV19; d_gene: .; CDR3aa: CASMSGVTEAFF; CDR3nt: TGTGCCAGTATGTCAGGGGTCACTGAAGCTTTCTTT
len: 15; j_gene: TRBJ2-7; abundance: many; v_gene: TRBV2; d_gene: .; CDR3aa: CASTILGGGMYEQYF; CDR3nt: TGTGCCAGCACCATCCTGGGGGGTGGGATGTACGAGCAGTACTTC
len: 14; j_gene: TRBJ2-2; abundance: few; v_gene: TRBV10-2; d_gene: .; CDR3aa: CASRGRGDTGELFF; CDR3nt: TGCGCCAGCCGGGGGCGCGGAGACACCGGGGAGCTGTTTTTT
len: 17; j_gene: TRBJ2-3; abundance: many; v_gene: TRBV7-2; d_gene: TRBD1; CDR3aa: CASSELWDRGSTDTQYF; CDR3nt: TGTGCCAGCAGCGAACTATGGGACAGGGGGAGCACAGATACGCAGTATTTT
len: 14; j_gene: TRBJ1-1; abundance: .; v_gene: TRBV6-2/TRBV6-3; d_gene: TRBD1; CDR3aa: CASSLGQGWTEAFF; CDR3nt: TGTGCCAGCAGTCTGGGACAGGGGTGGACTGAAGCTTTCTTT
len: 14; j_gene: TRBJ2-7; abundance: many; v_gene: TRBV20-1; d_gene: .; CDR3aa: CSAFLASGFYEQYF; CDR3nt: TGCAGTGCTTTCCTGGCCAGCGGGTTCTACGAGCAGTACTTC
len: 14; j_gene: TRBJ2-7; abundance: .; v_gene: TRBV24-1; d_gene: TRBD1; CDR3aa: CATSDGTGLDEQYF; CDR3nt: TGTGCCACCAGTGATGGGACAGGGCTAGACGAGCAGTACTTC
len: 14; j_gene: TRBJ2-7; abundance: many; v_gene: TRBV19; d_gene: TRBD1; CDR3aa: CASSATGGTYEQYF; CDR3nt: TGTGCCAGTAGTGCAACAGGGGGGACCTACGAGCAGTACTTC
len: 14; j_gene: TRBJ1-1; abundance: once; v_gene: TRBV12-3/TRBV12-4; d_gene: .; CDR3aa: CASRPGPVKTEAFF; CDR3nt: TGTGCCAGCAGACCAGGCCCTGTGAAGACTGAAGCTTTCTTT
len: 12; j_gene: TRBJ2-5; abundance: many; v_gene: TRBV2; d_gene: TRBD2; CDR3aa: CASGGSRETQYF; CDR3nt: TGTGCGAGCGGGGGCTCCCGGGAGACCCAGTACTTC
len: 15; j_gene: TRBJ2-1; abundance: many; v_gene: TRBV6-2/TRBV6-3; d_gene: TRBD2; CDR3aa: CASTLSGSSYNEQFF; CDR3nt: TGTGCCAGCACCTTAAGCGGGAGCTCCTACAATGAGCAGTTCTTC
len: 12; j_gene: TRBJ1-2; abundance: .; v_gene: TRBV6-1; d_gene: .; CDR3aa: CASSTDPGGYTF; CDR3nt: TGTGCCAGCAGCACAGATCCGGGTGGCTACACCTTC
len: 16; j_gene: TRBJ2-4; abundance: many; v_gene: TRBV2; d_gene: .; CDR3aa: CASRAGAGKAKNIQYF; CDR3nt: TGTGCCAGCAGAGCGGGCGCGGGGAAAGCCAAAAACATTCAGTACTTC
len: 15; j_gene: TRBJ2-7; abundance: many; v_gene: TRBV5-1; d_gene: .; CDR3aa: CASSLAPAASYEQYF; CDR3nt: TGCGCCAGCAGCTTGGCTCCAGCGGCATCCTACGAGCAGTACTTC
len: 16; j_gene: TRBJ2-2; abundance: .; v_gene: TRBV20-1; d_gene: TRBD2; CDR3aa: CSARQDAGVGTGELFF; CDR3nt: TGCAGTGCTAGACAGGATGCGGGAGTGGGGACCGGGGAGCTGTTTTTT
len: 17; j_gene: TRBJ2-4; abundance: few; v_gene: TRBV4-1; d_gene: TRBD2; CDR3aa: CASSQDWASGSFGIQYF; CDR3nt: TGCGCCAGCAGCCAAGATTGGGCCAGCGGGAGCTTTGGGATTCAGTACTTC
len: 12; j_gene: TRBJ2-5; abundance: .; v_gene: TRBV15; d_gene: .; CDR3aa: CATSRGEETQYF; CDR3nt: TGTGCCACCAGCAGGGGGGAAGAGACCCAGTACTTC
len: 15; j_gene: TRBJ2-2; abundance: .; v_gene: TRBV7-2; d_gene: .; CDR3aa: CASSYRTVQGGDLFF; CDR3nt: TGTGCCAGCAGCTACCGGACAGTCCAGGGCGGGGATCTGTTTTTT
len: 14; j_gene: TRBJ2-7; abundance: .; v_gene: TRBV4-1; d_gene: .; CDR3aa: CASSHRASSYEQYF; CDR3nt: TGCGCCAGCAGCCATCGAGCCAGCTCCTACGAGCAGTACTTC
len: 16; j_gene: TRBJ2-2; abundance: many; v_gene: TRBV12-3/TRBV12-4; d_gene: TRBD2; CDR3aa: CASSFPRLANTGELFF; CDR3nt: TGTGCCAGCAGTTTCCCCCGACTAGCTAATACCGGGGAGCTGTTTTTT
len: 16; j_gene: TRBJ2-7; abundance: .; v_gene: TRBV2; d_gene: .; CDR3aa: CASTGLGQIDIYEQYF; CDR3nt: TGTGCCAGCACCGGCCTAGGACAGATCGATATCTACGAGCAGTACTTC
len: 15; j_gene: TRBJ1-2; abundance: many; v_gene: TRBV29-1; d_gene: TRBD1; CDR3aa: CSAASRDRVTYGYTF; CDR3nt: TGCAGCGCCGCGTCCCGGGACAGGGTAACCTATGGCTACACCTTC
len: 16; j_gene: TRBJ2-7; abundance: many; v_gene: TRBV28; d_gene: .; CDR3aa: CASSPTLRTAVYEQYF; CDR3nt: TGTGCCAGCAGTCCTACCCTTCGGACAGCAGTCTACGAGCAGTACTTC